Given below is one TCR beta chain in context. Antigen unknown. The isolated RNA, all of it, was reverse transcribed, so expressed TCRB transcripts were what got sequenced. Assay used: immunoSEQ multiplex PCR; TCRdb lists only in-frame clones, some missing. This table has hundreds of thousands of clones, 15% to 17% appearing once. The record originates from a study of beta chain features in type 1 diabetes. The CDR3 totals 16 residues. Deletions cut 4 bases from V and 0 bases from J, with 14 bases between. CDR1 is SGDLS, CDR2 YYNGEE, per germline. Regarding the study as a whole: Compared to healthy donors, patients appeared to have naive, central memory and Treg TCRB repertoires that were more alike.

Sample: naive CD4+ T cells from blood. The gene calls are TRBV9 and TRBJ1-3; no clear D gene. This receptor was obtained from a man in his late teens or twenties in good health. The CDR3 is CASSPRDIRSGNTIYF. CDR3 DNA: TGTGCCAGCAGCCCTCGCGACATACGCTCTGGAAACACCATATATTTT.